Given below is one TCR beta chain in context. Its antigen is as yet unknown. This entry comes from a study of cytomegalovirus exposure and HLA in healthy donors. Regarding the study as a whole: Among donors in an Asian-associated ancestry cluster, a later analysis reportedly found fewer N-insertions than the approximately 670-donor mean.

The CDR3 has 13 amino acids. V shed 7 bases and J shed 7 bases, with 14 bases lying between them. Germline CDR1 SQVTM, CDR2 ANQGSEA. It was with 60 Vbeta and 13 Jbeta primers that the PCR ran. Assay: immunoSEQ multiplex PCR; the TCRdb copy retains only in-frame clones and omits some. The repertoire consists of 180,000 or so clones, with around 80% occurring once and the leading ten covering roughly 8%. J is TRBJ1-6 and V is TRBV29-1; no clear D. Sequencing was done on a sample of PBMCs. The receptor was isolated from a middle-aged woman in good health and CMV-seropositive. Here the CDR3 reads CSARSGLNSPLHF. Here the CDR3 DNA reads TGCAGCGCCAGGTCCGGTTTAAATTCACCCCTCCACTTT.